This T cell receptor (beta chain) emerged from a study of blood T cell repertoires in COVID-19. About the research overall: Samples of COVID-19 (acute and convalescent) were obtained from the United States, Italy and Spain.

A Seattle source enrolled patients during active infection and followed them longitudinally. Original processing methods: Reference gene primer amplification in the assay estimated nucleated cell counts. Sequencing was performed with immunoSEQ multiplex PCR; in TCRdb, only in-frame clones are kept and a portion is missing. V, J and clone size were drawn from that table, and D and trimming were deduced from the DNA. The data show more than 250,000 clones, about 91% seen once. The sample comprised peripheral blood. The TCR was taken from a woman younger than 45 with COVID-19, enrolled during active disease.

CDR3 residues: CASSLLGRTGRVVQFF. CDR3 coding DNA: TGTGCCAGCAGCTTATTGGGACGGACAGGGCGCGTCGTGCAGTTCTTC. The rearrangement links TRBV7-8 to TRBJ2-1; 8 bases map to TRBD1. The CDR3 covers 16 residues. Germline loops: CDR1 SGHVS, CDR2 FQNEAQ. The V and J ends lost 2 bases and 12 bases, in that order; junction bases with no gene match: 15. Full variable domain (outside the CDR3, taken from reference TRBV7-8 and TRBJ2-1): GAGVSQSPRYKVAKRGQDVALRCDPISGHVSLFWYQQALGQGPEFLTYFQNEAQLDKSGLPSDRFFAERPEGSVSTLKIQRTQQEDSAVYLCASSLLGRTGRVVQFFGPGTRLTVL.